This is a list of T cell receptor beta chains from one sample in a study of blood T cell repertoires in COVID-19. Only in-frame clones appear in the TCRdb table, and some are missing; sequencing was by immunoSEQ multiplex PCR. The profile shows about 470,000 clones, 87% of them singletons. Sequenced material: PBMCs or T cells enriched from blood (not recorded which). The receptors stem from a woman younger than 35 who had recovered from COVID-19. Each CDR3 is given with its conserved first and last residue. A D gene is named only where the DNA matches it firmly. Not every row has a clone size; where given, it reads once, few, many or a size class.

-,TRBD1,TRBV5-1,TRBJ1-4,CASSALQGAGNEKLFF,TGCGCCAGCAGCGCCTTACAGGGGGCAGGAAATGAAAAACTGTTTTTT
-,-,TRBV18,TRBJ1-5,CASSLGHNQPQHF,TGTGCCAGCTCCCTGGGCCACAATCAGCCCCAGCATTTT
few,-,TRBV11-2,TRBJ2-7,CASSLGVRDYEQYF,TGTGCCAGCAGCTTAGGGGTACGGGACTACGAGCAGTACTTC
-,-,TRBV6-6,TRBJ2-1,CASSLGGATDNEQFF,TGTGCCAGCAGTCTTGGGGGGGCCACGGACAATGAGCAGTTCTTC
-,TRBD2,TRBV20-1,TRBJ2-5,CSASSSGEKTQYF,TGCAGTGCTAGTTCGAGCGGGGAAAAGACCCAGTACTTC
few,TRBD1,TRBV7-9,TRBJ1-2,CASSPTGTVHGYTF,TGTGCCAGCAGCCCGACCGGGACAGTCCATGGCTACACCTTC
-,-,TRBV2,TRBJ1-5,CASRAQGGGNQPQHF,TGTGCCAGCAGAGCCCAGGGTGGCGGCAATCAGCCCCAGCATTTT
many,TRBD1,TRBV2,TRBJ1-2,CASSEPGTGMISYGYTF,TGTGCCAGCAGTGAACCTGGGACAGGGATGATCTCTTATGGCTACACCTTC
-,-,TRBV6-5,TRBJ1-1,CASSPRGGEDTEAFF,TGTGCCAGCAGCCCACGGGGAGGGGAGGACACTGAAGCTTTCTTT
many,-,TRBV6-1,TRBJ1-2,CASSGSWGRDSYGYTF,TGTGCCAGCAGTGGAAGTTGGGGGAGGGACTCCTATGGCTACACCTTC
-,-,TRBV10-3,TRBJ2-5,CASTGQGEETQYF,TGTGCCTCAACTGGGCAGGGTGAAGAGACCCAGTACTTC
-,-,TRBV29-1,TRBJ1-1,CSVARARNTEAFF,TGCAGCGTTGCGAGGGCAAGGAACACTGAAGCTTTCTTT
-,-,TRBV10-1,TRBJ2-1,CASSQYNEQFF,TGCGCCAGCAGTCAGTACAATGAGCAGTTCTTC
-,TRBD1,TRBV28,TRBJ1-6,CASLKRGGLRLVSPLHF,TGTGCCAGCCTAAAAAGAGGGGGCTTAAGGTTGGTTTCACCCCTCCACTTT
-,-,TRBV19,TRBJ1-1,CASSIGGGRLNTEAFF,TGTGCCAGTAGTATAGGAGGAGGACGGTTGAACACTGAAGCTTTCTTT
-,-,TRBV5-5,TRBJ2-3,CASSRYSGVLSTDTQYF,TGTGCCAGCAGCCGCTACTCGGGGGTTCTTAGCACAGATACGCAGTATTTT
-,TRBD1,TRBV19,TRBJ1-3,CASSDRSLDTIYF,TGTGCCAGTTCGGACAGGTCGCTGGACACCATATATTTT
-,-,TRBV27,TRBJ1-6,CASSLRLGNSPLHF,TGTGCCAGCAGTCTCCGACTAGGAAATTCACCCCTCCACTTT
-,-,TRBV28,TRBJ1-5,CASSYPRQDSNQPQHF,TGTGCCAGCAGTTACCCTCGACAGGATAGCAATCAGCCCCAGCATTTT
-,-,TRBV5-1,TRBJ2-7,CASSLESGEGNEQYF,TGCGCCAGCAGCTTGGAATCAGGTGAGGGCAACGAGCAGTACTTC
once,TRBD1,TRBV6-5,TRBJ2-1,CASSYRDSQYNEQFF,TGTGCCAGCAGTTACCGGGACAGTCAATACAATGAGCAGTTCTTC
few,-,TRBV7-6,TRBJ2-7,CASSSPGAYEQYF,TGTGCCAGCAGCTCTCCCGGGGCCTACGAGCAGTACTTC
-,TRBD2,TRBV13,TRBJ2-5,CASSARLAGLQETQYF,TGTGCCAGCAGCGCTCGACTAGCGGGATTACAAGAGACCCAGTACTTC
-,TRBD1,TRBV24-1,TRBJ2-3,CATSDSKTGYTDTQYF,TGTGCCACCAGTGATTCCAAGACAGGGTACACAGATACGCAGTATTTT
-,-,TRBV14,TRBJ1-1,CASSQGNRYEAFF,TGTGCCAGCAGCCAGGGAAACAGGTATGAAGCTTTCTTT
-,TRBD1,TRBV11-2,TRBJ2-7,CASSYGQGYIYEQYF,TGTGCCAGCAGCTACGGACAGGGGTATATTTACGAGCAGTACTTC
-,-,TRBV6-5,TRBJ2-2,CASRTLEAAGELFF,TGTGCCAGCAGAACCCTAGAAGCGGCCGGGGAGCTGTTTTTT
-,-,TRBV19,TRBJ1-1,CASSTGPNTEAFF,TGTGCCAGTAGTACAGGTCCGAACACTGAAGCTTTCTTT
-,TRBD2,TRBV30,TRBJ2-1,CAWSDYRTSGGTDNEQFF,TGTGCCTGGAGTGACTATAGGACTAGCGGGGGGACTGACAATGAGCAGTTCTTC
-,TRBD2,TRBV2,TRBJ2-3,CASRDGTSGGWGTDTQYF,TGTGCCAGCAGGGACGGGACTAGCGGGGGGTGGGGCACAGATACGCAGTATTTT
-,TRBD2,TRBV5-4,TRBJ2-3,CASSLVAGGDTQYF,TGTGCCAGCAGCTTGGTAGCGGGGGGTGATACGCAGTATTTT
-,TRBD1,TRBV5-4,TRBJ1-4,CASSVQQGSNEKLFF,TGTGCCAGCAGCGTACAACAGGGGTCGAATGAAAAACTGTTTTTT
-,-,TRBV6-5,TRBJ2-3,CASDTDRADTQYF,TGTGCCAGCGATACTGACAGAGCAGATACGCAGTATTTT
-,-,TRBV18,TRBJ2-7,CASSPMDQVRGEQYF,TGTGCCAGCTCACCCATGGACCAGGTCCGGGGAGAGCAGTACTTC
-,-,TRBV7-9,TRBJ2-2,CASSLLLTTGELFF,TGTGCCAGCAGCTTACTTTTGACAACCGGGGAGCTGTTTTTT
-,-,TRBV7-3,TRBJ2-1,CASSLRGAYSYNEQFF,TGTGCCAGCAGCTTAAGGGGCGCCTACTCCTACAATGAGCAGTTCTTC
-,TRBD2,TRBV7-2,TRBJ2-1,CASSFRASGGNEQFF,TGTGCCAGCAGCTTCCGGGCTAGCGGGGGCAATGAGCAGTTCTTC
once,-,TRBV5-1,TRBJ1-2,CASSLGGLSGYTF,TGCGCCAGCAGCTTGGGGGGGCTTAGTGGCTACACCTTC
-,-,TRBV5-8,TRBJ2-7,CASSLDRLYEQYF,TGTGCCAGCAGTCTAGACAGGCTATACGAGCAGTACTTC
-,TRBD2,TRBV6-5,TRBJ2-7,CASKRGREYEQYF,TGTGCCAGCAAGCGGGGTAGGGAATACGAGCAGTACTTC
-,-,TRBV27,TRBJ2-3,CASSLLRDWNQDTQYF,TGTGCCAGCAGTTTACTGCGGGACTGGAATCAGGATACGCAGTATTTT
once,-,TRBV6-5,TRBJ2-7,CASSYRGAPYEQYF,TGTGCCAGCAGTTATCGTGGGGCCCCCTACGAGCAGTACTTC
-,-,TRBV9,TRBJ2-2,CASSAHIGTNTGELFF,TGTGCCAGCAGCGCACATATAGGGACAAACACCGGGGAGCTGTTTTTT
-,-,TRBV30,TRBJ1-3,CAWSPTRTGRSGNTIYF,TGTGCCTGGAGTCCCACGCGAACAGGGCGCTCTGGAAACACCATATATTTT